The entry below describes one TCR beta chain. PCR replicates performed on unsorted PBMC used around 310 ng DNA, 29,000 or so T cell genomes. Sequenced by immunoSEQ multiplex PCR; TCRdb stores in-frame clones only, minus some. The table has some 530,000 clones, about 78% seen once. V lost 5 bases, J lost 4 bases, and 10 bases stayed unmatched. Germline CDR1 and CDR2: SEHNR and FQNEAQ (reference sequence). The CDR3 sequence is 15 residues long. The data derive from a study of shared clonotypes between healthy human individuals. V usage is TRBV7-9 and J usage is TRBJ1-2, with 7 nucleotides matching TRBD1. The receptor's source is a woman in her forties in good health. Some clones in this sample may be carry-over from other donors' samples. Sequenced sample: PBMCs. The DNA for the CDR3 is TGTGCCAGCAGCCCAAGAACAGGGGATGCCTATGGCTACACCTTC. Amino acids: CASSPRTGDAYGYTF.